This T cell receptor (beta chain) appears in the sequencing data of a study of regulatory T cells in long-lasting Graves disease. Study-level results: Thyroid tissue went unstudied; only peripheral blood was examined. Reduced TCR diversity was observed in persistent Graves' patients versus newly diagnosed patients.

Time point defined: persistent/refractory GD, antithyroid drugs over 5 years with positive TRAb. Extracted PBMC RNA gave rise to the TCR library. The table lists this clonotype with many counts. Its specificity is not known. In germline, CDR1 is DFQATT, CDR2 SNEGSKA (reference sequence). The CDR3 extends over 12 amino acids. V dropped 5 bases and J dropped 2 bases, with 9 bases sitting between them. The TCR beta library used iRepertoire HTBI primers with Arm-PCR amplification of CDR3. In the authors' methods: Among the samples, roughly 65 TRBV and around 15 TRBJ segments were identified. TCRdb fed the multiplex PCR reads into MiXCR, producing one record per CDR3 protein. TCRdb's processing, not the study's, gives the V and J calls here. This sample has roughly 500,000 distinct CDR3 sequences, with approximately 23% found just once.

The chain carries TRBV20-1 and TRBJ1-2, with D possibly being TRBD1 (5 bases). Sequencing was performed on peripheral blood mononuclear cells (PBMCs), taken when the disease was refractory, from a patient treated with antithyroid drugs. This TCR came from a female donor with Graves disease. CDR3 protein: CSAGTQNYGYTF. DNA of the CDR3: TGCAGTGCTGGGACTCAGAACTATGGCTACACCTTC.